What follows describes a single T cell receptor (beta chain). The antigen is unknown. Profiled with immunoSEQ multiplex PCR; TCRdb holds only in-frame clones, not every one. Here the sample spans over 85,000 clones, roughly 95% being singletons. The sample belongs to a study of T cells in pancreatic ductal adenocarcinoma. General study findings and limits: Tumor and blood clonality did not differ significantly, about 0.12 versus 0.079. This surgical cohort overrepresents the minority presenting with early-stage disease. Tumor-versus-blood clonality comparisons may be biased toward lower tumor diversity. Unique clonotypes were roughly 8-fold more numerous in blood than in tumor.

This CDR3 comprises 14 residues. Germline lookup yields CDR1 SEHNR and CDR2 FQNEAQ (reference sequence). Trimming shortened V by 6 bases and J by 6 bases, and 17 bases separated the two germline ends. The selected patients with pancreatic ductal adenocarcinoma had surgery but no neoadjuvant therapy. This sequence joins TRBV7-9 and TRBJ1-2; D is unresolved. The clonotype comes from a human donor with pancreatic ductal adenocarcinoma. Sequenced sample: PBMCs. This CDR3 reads CASSLSAQWDGYTF. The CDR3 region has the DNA TGTGCCAGCAGTCTTTCAGCACAGTGGGATGGCTACACCTTC. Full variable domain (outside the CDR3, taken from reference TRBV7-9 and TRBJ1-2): DTGVSQNPRHKITKRGQNVTFRCDPISEHNRLYWYRQTLGQGPEFLTYFQNEAQLEKSRLLSDRFSAERPKGSFSTLEIQRTEQGDSAMYLCASSLSAQWDGYTFGSGTRLTVV.